This TCR beta chain was identified in a study of lymphopenia after photon versus proton radiotherapy. Findings of the study overall: In patients who died, overall survival fell as post-nadir TCR diversity dropped more. Photon-treated patients lost naive T cells and TCR diversity; proton-treated stayed stable. Post-nadir diversity loss with photons came from oligoclonal expansion, particularly CD8+ Temra cells.

Clones were sequenced by immunoSEQ multiplex PCR, and TCRdb holds only the in-frame ones, with some missing. The sample records 50,000 to 60,000 clones, roughly 90% being singletons. Note on this clone: Its matching antigen is unknown.

The CDR3 is 16 amino acids. CDR1 and CDR2 (germline): ENHRY, SYGVKD. Losses at the gene ends were 11 bases for V and 0 bases for J; bases not matched to a gene: 11. Specimen: peripheral blood, collected from a patient treated with photon-based radiotherapy. The gene calls are TRBV10-3 and TRBJ2-1; 9 bases match TRBD2. The sequence was obtained from a middle-aged woman with cholangiocarcinoma. The CDR3 region has the DNA TGTGCCCTAAGGGCGGGGGGGAGCAGCTCCTACAATGAGCAGTTCTTC. Translation gives CALRAGGSSSYNEQFF.